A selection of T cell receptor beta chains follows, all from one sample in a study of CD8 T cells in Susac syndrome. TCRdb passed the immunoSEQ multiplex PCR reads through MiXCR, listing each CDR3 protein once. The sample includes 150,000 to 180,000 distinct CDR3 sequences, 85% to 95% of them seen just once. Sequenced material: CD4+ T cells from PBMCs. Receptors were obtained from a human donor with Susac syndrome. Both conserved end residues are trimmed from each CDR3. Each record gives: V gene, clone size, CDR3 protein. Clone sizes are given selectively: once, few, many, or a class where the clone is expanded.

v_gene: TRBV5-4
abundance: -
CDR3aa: ASRPQGAVTGELF

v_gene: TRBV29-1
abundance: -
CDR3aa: SVEAAIGKGYT

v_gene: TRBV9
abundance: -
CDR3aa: ASSVTATSGANVLT

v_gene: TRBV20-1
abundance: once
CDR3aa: SAFLAGGPYQETQY

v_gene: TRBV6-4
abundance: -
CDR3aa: ASSRERLGSPLH

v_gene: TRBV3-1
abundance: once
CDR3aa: ASSLDTAGTFQETQY

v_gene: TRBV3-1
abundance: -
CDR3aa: ASSPPGFRAQY

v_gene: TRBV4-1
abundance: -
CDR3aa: ASSQDGSIIGGQF

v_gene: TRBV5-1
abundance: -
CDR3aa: ASSADLPGEQY

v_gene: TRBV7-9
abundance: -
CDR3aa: ASSSTGQAYEQY